This T cell receptor (beta chain) was sequenced for a study of T-cell memory formation after mild COVID-19. Regarding the study as a whole: Clones contracting across day 15 to 85 had a balanced CD4/CD8 profile; later expanding clones leaned CD4+.

Each CDR3 protein is one row after TCRdb ran MiXCR on the 5' RACE reads. The table records a few hundred thousand distinct CDR3 sequences, around a fifth of them present only once. Note on this clonotype: What it binds is not known.

The CDR3 consists of 14 residues. Looked up from germline, CDR1 is SGDLS and CDR2 is YYNGEE. V dropped 6 bases and J dropped 3; count of bases not matched to a gene: 5. This TCR was sampled from a man aged 18 to 30 who had mild COVID-19 (a few samples of this study predate the infection). Cell type and time point are not known. The sequenced material came from PBMCs or a T cell subset sorted from them (not recorded which). The chain links TRBV9 to TRBJ1-1; 10 positions agree with TRBD1. Here the CDR3 DNA reads TGTGCCAGCACCAGACAGGGGGCCGACACTGAAGCTTTCTTT. Amino acid sequence: CASTRQGADTEAFF.